This is a list of T cell receptor beta chains from one sample in a study of response to subunit inactivated influenza vaccine. MiXCR, run by TCRdb on the RT-PCR reads, gives a single entry per CDR3 protein. The sample lists 500,000 to 600,000 distinct CDR3 sequences, 7.5% to 8.5% occurring once. The specimen was PBMCs from blood, collected less than 30 months after vaccination. Receptors were obtained from a man between 50 and 70 years old who received an inactivated influenza vaccine. Each CDR3 is given with its conserved first and last residue. The D gene is left open where the match is weak. Only some rows state a clone size, as once, few, many or a class for expanded clones.

TRBJ1-4 | TRBV5-6 | . | . | CASSLVQNRGEKLFF | TGTGCCAGCAGCTTGGTACAAAACCGAGGGGAAAAACTGTTTTTT
TRBJ2-1 | TRBV12-3/TRBV12-4 | few | . | CASSLTPGYNEQFF | TGTGCCAGCAGTTTAACCCCCGGGTACAATGAGCAGTTCTTC
TRBJ2-2 | TRBV29-1 | few | . | CSAHSGGELFF | TGCAGCGCCCACTCCGGAGGGGAGCTGTTTTTT
TRBJ2-1 | TRBV4-2 | . | . | CASSQDIGGTYNEQFF | TGTGCCAGCAGCCAAGATATAGGGGGTACCTACAATGAGCAGTTCTTC
TRBJ2-1 | TRBV3-1 | few | TRBD2 | CASSHTSGGYNEQFF | TGTGCCAGCAGCCACACTAGCGGGGGGTACAATGAGCAGTTCTTC
TRBJ2-1 | TRBV28 | many | TRBD1 | CASSLFLGTERNNEQFF | TGTGCCAGCAGTTTATTCCTCGGGACAGAGAGAAACAATGAGCAGTTCTTC
TRBJ1-4 | TRBV20-1 | . | TRBD1 | CSASPGQGRLDEKLFF | TGCAGTGCGTCTCCGGGACAGGGCCGCCTTGATGAAAAACTGTTTTTT
TRBJ2-7 | TRBV6-1 | few | . | CASSRRGNWYEQYF | TGTGCCAGCAGTCGAAGGGGTAACTGGTACGAGCAGTACTTC
TRBJ2-3 | TRBV25-1 | . | TRBD2 | CASSEWGSGGPNTQYF | TGTGCCAGCAGTGAATGGGGTAGCGGGGGACCGAATACGCAGTATTTT
TRBJ2-7 | TRBV10-3 | few | . | CASHGGSYEQYF | TGTGCTTCCCACGGGGGCTCCTACGAGCAGTACTTC
TRBJ2-1 | TRBV6-2/TRBV6-3 | . | TRBD2 | CASSYPGTSGLSSYNEQFF | TGTGCCAGCAGTTACCCGGGGACTAGCGGGTTGAGCTCCTACAATGAGCAGTTCTTC
TRBJ1-1 | TRBV7-9 | many | . | CASSLKTEAFF | TGTGCCAGCAGCTTAAAAACCGAAGCTTTCTTT
TRBJ1-1 | TRBV11-2 | . | . | CASSLEGSQNTEAFF | TGTGCCAGCAGCTTAGAGGGCAGCCAGAACACTGAAGCTTTCTTT
TRBJ2-7 | TRBV12-3/TRBV12-4 | few | . | CASSLGGGPVSREQYF | TGTGCCAGCAGTTTAGGTGGGGGGCCGGTTTCGAGAGAGCAGTACTTC
TRBJ1-1 | TRBV4-1 | . | TRBD1 | CASSQDRGTGGIAEAFF | TGCGCCAGCAGCCAAGATCGGGGGACAGGGGGGATCGCTGAAGCTTTCTTT
TRBJ1-1 | TRBV25-1 | many | . | CASSEPTGLGTEAFF | TGTGCCAGCAGTGAACCTACAGGGCTGGGCACTGAAGCTTTCTTT
TRBJ2-7 | TRBV7-2 | many | . | CASSLTLFRNYEQYF | TGTGCCAGCAGCTTAACTCTTTTCAGAAATTACGAGCAGTACTTC
TRBJ2-1 | TRBV7-2 | . | TRBD1 | CASSFSRSRGLHNEQFF | TGTGCCAGCAGCTTTTCTCGGAGCAGGGGGCTCCACAATGAGCAGTTCTTC
TRBJ2-1 | TRBV20-1 | few | . | CSAIAPSSSYNEQFF | TGCAGTGCAATAGCCCCATCGAGCTCCTACAATGAGCAGTTCTTC
TRBJ2-7 | TRBV12-3/TRBV12-4 | . | . | CAGSPLPFGSSYEQYF | TGTGCCGGCAGTCCCCTCCCCTTCGGCTCTTCCTACGAGCAGTACTTC
TRBJ1-1 | TRBV5-7 | many | TRBD1 | CASSLDSFYSGQGGPTEAFF | TGTGCCAGCAGCTTGGATTCGTTCTATTCAGGACAGGGGGGTCCCACTGAAGCTTTCTTT
TRBJ1-1 | TRBV20-1 | many | TRBD1 | CSAQPGTANTEAFF | TGCAGTGCTCAGCCGGGGACAGCAAACACTGAAGCTTTCTTT
TRBJ2-1 | TRBV25-1 | few | TRBD2 | CASTDGGRVSNEQFF | TGTGCCAGCACCGACGGGGGGAGGGTTAGCAATGAGCAGTTCTTC
TRBJ2-5 | TRBV27 | few | . | CATGGLGTQYF | TGTGCCACGGGCGGGCTGGGGACCCAGTACTTC